The 20 T cell receptor beta chains below come from one sample, sequenced in a study of regulatory T cells in long-lasting Graves disease. This sample's time point: persistent/refractory GD, antithyroid drugs over 5 years with positive TRAb. Extracted PBMC RNA gave rise to the TCR library. The TCR beta library used iRepertoire HTBI primers with Arm-PCR amplification of CDR3. TCRdb ran MiXCR on the multiplex PCR reads and lists one entry per CDR3 protein. This table has hundreds of thousands of distinct CDR3 sequences, roughly 20% appearing once. Material: peripheral blood mononuclear cells (PBMCs), obtained when the disease was refractory, from a patient treated with antithyroid drugs. The receptors stem from a female donor with Graves disease.

This clonotype was observed at least ten times. This chain links TRBV6-5 with TRBJ2-7, with a weak D call TRBD2 (6 bases). V lost 0 bases and J lost 3, with 6 bases in between. The length of the CDR3 is 13 residues. CDR1 is MNHEY and CDR2 is SVGAGI in the germline V gene. The CDR3 region has the DNA TGTGCCAGCAGTTACTCGGAGGGCTACGAGCAGTACTTC. Its protein is CASSYSEGYEQYF.

This clonotype was counted a few times. V gene TRBV7-2 combines with J gene TRBJ2-7, with TRBD1 matching over 9 bases. V dropped 2 bases and J dropped 2; count of bases not matched to a gene: 1. Looked up from germline, CDR1 is SGHTA and CDR2 is FQGNSA. This CDR3 contains 14 residues. CDR3 coding DNA: TGTGCCAGCAGCTTATGGACAGGGGCCTACGAGCAGTACTTC. This sequence encodes CASSLWTGAYEQYF.

This clonotype has ten or more counts. The chain combines TRBV11-2 with TRBJ2-7, with D perhaps TRBD1 or TRBD2 (5 bases each). Trimming took off 5 bases at V and 4 bases at J, with 18 bases between the two ends. The CDR3 is 15 residues long. Looked up from germline, CDR1 is SGHAT and CDR2 is FQNNGV. The CDR3 coding sequence is TGTGCCAGCAGCCGAAACCGGGACGGGGCTTACGAGCAGTACTTC. Encoded protein: CASSRNRDGAYEQYF.

This clonotype showed up many times. This chain uses TRBV30 with TRBJ2-5, with a weak D call TRBD1 (5 bases). Trimming removed 2 bases from V and 3 bases from J, with 13 bases in between. The CDR3 is 14 residues long. Germline assignment: CDR1 GTSNPN and CDR2 SVGIG (reference sequence). CDR3 residues: CAWSSAGLKETQYF. DNA of the CDR3: TGTGCCTGGAGTTCGGCAGGGCTGAAAGAGACCCAGTACTTC. The full variable domain, rest sourced from reference TRBV30 and TRBJ2-5, is SQTIHQWPATLVQPVGSPLSLECTVEGTSNPNLYWYRQAAGRGLQLLFYSVGIGQISSEVPQNLSASRPQDRQFILSSKKLLLSDSGFYLCAWSSAGLKETQYFGPGTRLLVL.

The chain recombines TRBV28 with TRBJ2-3, with a tentative D call TRBD2 (6 bases). V was pared by 6 bases and J by 2 bases, with 12 bases between. The CDR3 extends over 14 amino acids. Germline V gene lookup returns CDR1 MDHEN and CDR2 SYDVKM. The chain's CDR3 is CASRRGGDTDTQYF. The CDR3 nucleotides read TGTGCCAGCAGGCGGGGAGGTGACACAGATACGCAGTATTTT.

This clonotype has a count of ten or more. This chain uses TRBV12-3 or TRBV12-4 with TRBJ2-5, with a weak D call TRBD1 (5 bases). The V end lost 5 bases, the J end lost 2 bases, and 9 bases lay between the germline ends. This CDR3 spans 13 amino acids. In DNA, the CDR3 is TGTGCCAGCAGTCAAGACAGACAAGAGACCCAGTACTTC. Amino acids: CASSQDRQETQYF.

The rearrangement uses TRBV24-1 and TRBJ2-3; D is possibly TRBD2 (5 bases). Trimming pared 5 bases from V and 9 bases from J, leaving 11 bases between. Germline V lookup: CDR1 KGHDR, CDR2 SFDVKD. This CDR3 has 12 amino acids. CDR3: CATSGPGETQYF. In DNA form, the CDR3 reads TGTGCCACCAGTGGGCCCGGGGAAACGCAGTATTTT.

CDR3 DNA sequence: TGTGCCAGCAGCATCGAAGAGGGGGAGCAAGCTTTCTTT. Protein: CASSIEEGEQAFF. The rearrangement joins TRBV5-5 to TRBJ1-1, with a possible D match to TRBD1 (6 bases). The CDR3 spans 13 residues. Trimming left V 4 bases short and J 9 bases short, with 16 bases between. Germline assignment: CDR1 SGHKS and CDR2 YYEKEE (reference sequence).

This clonotype turned up a few times. The V gene is TRBV6-1, the J gene TRBJ2-2, with TRBD2 matching over 14 bases. The CDR3 is 15 residues long. Germline values: CDR1 MNHNS, CDR2 SASEGT. V trimming: 8 bases; J trimming: 7 bases; junction bases outside the gene matches: 6. The CDR3 DNA sequence: TGTGCCAGCCTCCCGGGACTAGCGGGAGTCGGGGAGCTGTTTTTT. Protein sequence: CASLPGLAGVGELFF.

Turning to this clonotype: A much more abundant neighbour one base away suggests this may be a read error. The J gene is TRBJ2-7, the V gene TRBV28, with 8 bases that match TRBD2. CDR1 is MDHEN, CDR2 SYDVKM, per germline. The CDR3 runs 15 residues. The CDR3 reads CVTLTGGRTSYEQYF. In DNA form, the CDR3 reads TGTGTCACCCTAACGGGCGGGAGGACCTCCTACGAGCAGTACTTC.

At least ten counts were recorded for this clonotype. The chain employs TRBV11-2 and TRBJ2-5; TRBD1 aligns across 9 bases. The germline CDR1 and CDR2 sequences are SGHAT and FQNNGV. CDR3 length: 16 residues. With V trimmed by 0 bases and J by 6 bases, 8 bases remained unmatched. CDR3 in DNA: TGTGCCAGCAGCTTAGACTTGGACAGGGGTTTGCAGACCCAGTACTTC. Protein: CASSLDLDRGLQTQYF.

The table lists this clonotype with many counts. This chain joins TRBV6-1 and TRBJ1-5; a weak D match, TRBD1 (6 bases). CDR3 size: 15 residues. Germline CDR1 reads MNHNS; CDR2 reads SASEGT. V was shortened by 7 bases and J by 1 base, with 14 bases between the two germline ends. The chain's CDR3 is CASTFRGASNQPQHF. Written as DNA, the CDR3 is TGTGCCAGCACCTTCCGGGGGGCAAGCAATCAGCCCCAGCATTTT.

V and J are TRBV20-1 and TRBJ2-5, with 12 bases identical to TRBD2. The ends lost 6 bases at V and 8 bases at J; junction bases unmatched: 7. This CDR3 spans 13 amino acids. In germline, CDR1 is DFQATT, CDR2 SNEGSKA (reference sequence). The CDR3 DNA reads as TGCAGTGCCTGGACTAGCGGGAAGTATACCCAGTACTTC. Protein product: CSAWTSGKYTQYF.

The table lists this clonotype with many counts. V and J are TRBV27 and TRBJ2-6; D is perhaps TRBD2 (5 bases). The CDR3 consists of 15 residues. Germline V gives CDR1 MNHEY, CDR2 SMNVEV (reference sequence). Between the trimmed V and J ends, which lost 7 bases and 0 bases, there was a span of 10 bases. The CDR3 coding sequence is TGTGCCAGCAAGAGGGCCACCTCTGGGGCCAACGTCCTGACTTTC. It translates to CASKRATSGANVLTF.

The DNA for the CDR3 is TGTGCCAGCTCACCACCCCTCGGGGCAGGGACCCAAGAGACCCAGTACTTC. Its protein is CASSPPLGAGTQETQYF. The V and J genes are TRBV18 and TRBJ2-5; tentatively, D is TRBD1 or TRBD2 (5 bases each). Trimming pared 0 bases from V and 1 base from J, leaving 15 bases between. The CDR3 is 17 amino acids. In germline, CDR1 is KGHSH, CDR2 LQKENI.

V and J are TRBV20-1 and TRBJ2-5, with 8 bases identical to TRBD2. The CDR3 runs 12 residues. The ends lost 6 bases at V and 5 bases at J; junction bases unmatched: 5. The germline gives CDR1 DFQATT, CDR2 SNEGSKA (reference sequence). The CDR3 protein is CSAAGGAETQYF. CDR3 DNA: TGCAGTGCCGCGGGGGGTGCCGAGACCCAGTACTTC.

This clonotype has ten or more counts. This chain links TRBV28 with TRBJ1-4, with a weak D call TRBD1 (6 bases). V was clipped by 5 bases and J by 3 bases, with 13 bases between them. The CDR3 is 15 residues long. Germline CDR1 reads MDHEN; CDR2 reads SYDVKM. CDR3 protein: CASSLGGLSNEKLFF. The CDR3 nucleotides are TGTGCCAGCAGTCTAGGGGGGCTGTCTAATGAAAAACTGTTTTTT.

This chain connects TRBV2 to TRBJ2-1; 7 positions match TRBD2. After removal of 6 bases from V and 9 bases from J, the junction contained 5 bases not matched to a gene. Germline CDR1 is SNHLY and CDR2 is FYNNEI. The CDR3 runs to 12 residues. The CDR3 region has the DNA TGTGCCAGCAGCCGGACTAGTCGTGAGCAGTTCTTC. The encoded protein is CASSRTSREQFF. Using reference TRBV2 and TRBJ2-1 for the parts outside the CDR3, the full variable domain is EPEVTQTPSHQVTQMGQEVILRCVPISNHLYFYWYRQILGQKVEFLVSFYNNEISEKSEIFDDQFSVERPDGSNFTLKIRSTKLEDSAMYFCASSRTSREQFFGPGTRLTVL.

This clonotype has more than one count but fewer than ten. This sequence joins TRBV20-1 and TRBJ1-4; weak D call: TRBD1 (6 bases). The CDR3 totals 16 residues. Trimming shortened V by 2 bases and J by 8 bases, and 21 bases separated the two germline ends. The germline CDR1 and CDR2 sequences are DFQATT and SNEGSKA (reference sequence). CDR3 nucleotides: TGCAGTGCTAGATCACGAATACAGGGCTCTGGGGAAAAACTGTTTTTT. This encodes CSARSRIQGSGEKLFF.

This clonotype was counted a few times. The V call is TRBV3-1, the J call TRBJ1-1; maybe TRBD1 (5 bases). Germline V gene lookup returns CDR1 LGHDT and CDR2 YNNKEL (reference sequence). V was shortened by 4 bases and J by 2 bases, with 8 bases between the two germline ends. The CDR3 loop spans 13 amino acids. The CDR3 DNA is TGTGCCAGCAGCCGACAGTCAAACACTGAAGCTTTCTTT. Its translation: CASSRQSNTEAFF.